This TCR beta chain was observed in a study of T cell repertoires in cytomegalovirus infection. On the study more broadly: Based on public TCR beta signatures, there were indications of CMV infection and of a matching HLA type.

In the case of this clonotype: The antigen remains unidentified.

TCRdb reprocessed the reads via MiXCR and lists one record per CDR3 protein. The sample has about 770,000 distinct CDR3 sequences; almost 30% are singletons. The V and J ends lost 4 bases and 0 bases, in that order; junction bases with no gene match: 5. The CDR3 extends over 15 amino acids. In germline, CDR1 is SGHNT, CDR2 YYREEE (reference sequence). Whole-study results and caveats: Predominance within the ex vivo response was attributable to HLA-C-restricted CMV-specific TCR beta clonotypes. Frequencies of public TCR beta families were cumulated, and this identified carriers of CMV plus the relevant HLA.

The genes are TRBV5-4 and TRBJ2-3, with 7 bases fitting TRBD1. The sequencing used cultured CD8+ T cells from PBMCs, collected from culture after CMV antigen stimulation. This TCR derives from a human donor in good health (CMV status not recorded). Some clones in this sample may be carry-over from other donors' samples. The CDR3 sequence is CASSARGLSTDTQYF. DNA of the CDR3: TGTGCCAGCAGCGCAAGGGGGCTGAGCACAGATACGCAGTATTTT. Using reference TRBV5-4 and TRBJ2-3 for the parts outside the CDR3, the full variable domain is ETGVTQSPTHLIKTRGQQVTLRCSSQSGHNTVSWYQQALGQGPQFIFQYYREEENGRGNFPPRFSGLQFPNYSSELNVNALELDDSALYLCASSARGLSTDTQYFGPGTRLTVL.